The next 29 T cell receptor beta chains were all read from a single sample in a study of T cell responses to AZD1222 COVID-19 vaccine. The assay was immunoSEQ multiplex PCR, and TCRdb's table has in-frame clones only and misses some. The sample lists 140,000 to 150,000 clones, about 93% occurring once. Source: peripheral blood, taken on day 0 of MenACWY control vaccination. The origin of the receptors is an adult in good health.

The chain combines TRBV28 with TRBJ1-1; D ambiguous. CDR3 length: 12 amino acids. Between the trimmed V and J ends, which lost 6 bases and 4 bases, there was a span of 9 bases. Germline CDR1 is MDHEN and CDR2 is SYDVKM. The CDR3, as DNA: TGTGCCAGCAGCCCTCGGGGCACTGAAGCTTTCTTT. Translating it yields CASSPRGTEAFF. The whole variable domain, remainder taken from reference TRBV28 and TRBJ1-1, is DVKVTQSSRYLVKRTGEKVFLECVQDMDHENMFWYRQDPGLGLRLIYFSYDVKMKEKGDIPEGYSVSREKKERFSLILESASTNQTSMYLCASSPRGTEAFFGQGTRLTVV.

The gene calls are TRBV9 and TRBJ1-1; 7 bases align to TRBD1. V was clipped by 0 bases and J by 0 bases; unmatched bases: 5. CDR1 and CDR2 from the germline V gene are SGDLS and YYNGEE. There are 16 residues in the CDR3. The CDR3 sequence is CASSVEQGSLNTEAFF. DNA for the CDR3: TGTGCCAGCAGCGTAGAACAGGGGAGTCTGAACACTGAAGCTTTCTTT.

This clone was seen a few times. The rearrangement links TRBV4-2 to TRBJ1-2; D is undetermined. CDR1 and CDR2 from the germline V gene are LGHNA and YNFKEQ. This CDR3 spans 13 amino acids. The germline V and J ends were trimmed by 0 bases and 4 bases, with 6 bases remaining between them. The CDR3 spells CASSQDKSYGYTF. Here the CDR3 DNA reads TGTGCCAGCAGCCAAGACAAGTCCTATGGCTACACCTTC.

This CDR3 reads CASSFTSGPYGYTF. CDR3 nucleotides: TGTGCCAGTAGTTTCACGTCGGGGCCTTATGGCTACACCTTC. This chain links TRBV19 with TRBJ1-2, with D tentatively TRBD1 (5 bases). Germline lookup yields CDR1 LNHDA and CDR2 SQIVND (reference sequence). The V end lost 5 bases, the J end lost 5 bases, and 15 bases lay between the germline ends. CDR3 size: 14 residues. Full variable domain (missing parts from reference TRBV19 and TRBJ1-2): DGGITQSPKYLFRKEGQNVTLSCEQNLNHDAMYWYRQDPGQGLRLIYYSQIVNDFQKGDIAEGYSVSREKKESFPLTVTSAQKNPTAFYLCASSFTSGPYGYTFGSGTRLTVV.

The V gene is TRBV10-3, the J gene TRBJ1-1; tentatively, D is TRBD1 (5 bases). The CDR3 spans 14 residues. Germline loops: CDR1 ENHRY, CDR2 SYGVKD. V lost 7 bases and J 0 bases, leaving 12 bases between the germline ends. CDR3 residues: CAITRDGMNTEAFF. The DNA for the CDR3 is TGTGCCATCACCAGGGACGGAATGAACACTGAAGCTTTCTTT.

This rearrangement joins TRBV5-1 to TRBJ1-5; 9 nucleotides match TRBD1. J lost 5 bases, V lost 3 bases, and 6 bases had no gene match. The CDR3 runs to 15 residues. Germline V gene data show CDR1 as SGHRS and CDR2 as YFSETQ. CDR3 amino acids: CASSWGQGPDQPQHF. CDR3 coding DNA: TGCGCCAGCAGCTGGGGACAGGGTCCAGATCAGCCCCAGCATTTT.

This chain uses TRBV11-3 with TRBJ1-1; possible D gene TRBD1, 5 bases. There are 13 residues in the CDR3. V was cut by 2 bases and J by 4 bases, with 8 bases left in between. Germline loops: CDR1 SGHNT, CDR2 YENEEA. Here the CDR3 reads CASSLTGGTEAFF. The CDR3 DNA is TGTGCCAGCAGCTTAACAGGCGGCACTGAAGCTTTCTTT.

V usage is TRBV9 and J usage is TRBJ1-1; tentatively, D is TRBD1 (6 bases). CDR1 and CDR2 (germline): SGDLS, YYNGEE. CDR3 length: 14 residues. V was clipped by 0 bases and J by 3 bases, with 9 bases between them. CDR3 region: CASSVGGADTEAFF. DNA of the CDR3: TGTGCCAGCAGCGTAGGGGGGGCCGACACTGAAGCTTTCTTT. Looking up the rest from reference TRBV9 and TRBJ1-1 gives the full variable domain: DSGVTQTPKHLITATGQRVTLRCSPRSGDLSVYWYQQSLDQGLQFLIQYYNGEERAKGNILERFSAQQFPDLHSELNLSSLELGDSALYFCASSVGGADTEAFFGQGTRLTVV.

This clone was recorded once. CDR3 sequence: CASSLLSGHEQFF. The CDR3 coding sequence is TGTGCCAGCAGTTTACTAAGCGGCCATGAGCAGTTCTTC. The chain carries TRBV27 and TRBJ2-1; maybe TRBD2 (5 bases). This CDR3 is 13 amino acids long. Looked up from germline, CDR1 is MNHEY and CDR2 is SMNVEV (reference sequence). V lost 2 bases and J 8 bases, leaving 10 bases between the germline ends.

This sequence joins TRBV7-2 and TRBJ1-2; D remains ambiguous. Germline CDR1 SGHTA, CDR2 FQGNSA. The CDR3 is 12 residues long. The germline V and J ends were trimmed by 6 bases and 4 bases, with 9 bases remaining between them. CDR3 amino acids: CASSYSFYGYTF. In DNA form, the CDR3 reads TGTGCCAGCAGTTACAGCTTCTATGGCTACACCTTC.

The chain employs TRBV20-1 and TRBJ2-5; TRBD1 agrees at 7 bases. The V and J ends lost 3 bases and 3 bases, in that order; junction bases with no gene match: 7. The CDR3 extends over 14 amino acids. CDR1 is DFQATT, CDR2 SNEGSKA, per germline (reference sequence). In nucleotides, the CDR3 is TGCAGTGCTAGTTCCGGGACAGCTAAAGAGACCCAGTACTTC. Translation: CSASSGTAKETQYF.

The chain uses TRBV6-5 and TRBJ1-4; tentative D call: TRBD1 (5 bases). Trimming took off 2 bases at V and 7 bases at J, with 11 bases between the two ends. CDR1 and CDR2 (germline): MNHEY, SVGAGI. This CDR3 is 14 amino acids long. The CDR3 here is CASSYTRGAEKLFF. The CDR3 bases are TGTGCCAGCAGTTACACGCGCGGGGCTGAAAAACTGTTTTTT.

V gene TRBV9 combines with J gene TRBJ2-7; 12 bases map to TRBD2. Germline V gene sequence: CDR1 SGDLS, CDR2 YYNGEE. With V trimmed by 3 bases and J by 5 bases, 3 bases remained unmatched. This CDR3 has 14 amino acids. DNA for the CDR3: TGTGCCAGCAGCGCCGGACTAGCGGGGAACGAGCAGTACTTC. Protein product: CASSAGLAGNEQYF. The full variable domain, with the rest looked up from reference TRBV9 and TRBJ2-7, is DSGVTQTPKHLITATGQRVTLRCSPRSGDLSVYWYQQSLDQGLQFLIQYYNGEERAKGNILERFSAQQFPDLHSELNLSSLELGDSALYFCASSAGLAGNEQYFGPGTRLTVT.

This rearrangement joins TRBV9 to TRBJ2-5, with a weak D call TRBD2 (6 bases). This CDR3 is built from 14 residues. Germline V gene data show CDR1 as SGDLS and CDR2 as YYNGEE. Trimming cost V 6 bases and J 4 bases, with 16 bases left between them. CDR3 protein: CASNHGSYGETQYF. CDR3 sequence (DNA): TGTGCCAGCAACCACGGGAGTTACGGAGAGACCCAGTACTTC.

The chain combines TRBV6-5 with TRBJ2-7; D perhaps matches TRBD2 (6 bases). This CDR3 has 16 residues. The germline gives CDR1 MNHEY, CDR2 SVGAGI. Trimming pared 4 bases from V and 2 bases from J, leaving 18 bases between. The CDR3 is CASSLLGVADTYEQYF. In DNA form, the CDR3 reads TGTGCCAGCAGTTTACTTGGGGTAGCGGACACCTACGAGCAGTACTTC.

This clone was seen more than once but under ten times. This rearrangement joins TRBV30 to TRBJ1-1; 7 bases agree with TRBD1. Germline-derived CDR1 and CDR2 are GTSNPN and SVGIG (reference sequence). V trimming: 1 base; J trimming: 7 bases; junction bases outside the gene matches: 3. This CDR3 spans 12 amino acids. The CDR3 DNA is TGTGCCTGGAGTGGCGACAGGGTTGAAGCTTTCTTT. Residues: CAWSGDRVEAFF.

The chain uses TRBV6-1 and TRBJ1-6; 8 bases match TRBD1. After removal of 4 bases from V and 7 bases from J, the junction contained 9 bases not matched to a gene. The CDR3 contains 16 residues. CDR1 and CDR2 (germline): MNHNS, SASEGT. The CDR3 region is CASSVWTGSFNSPLHF. DNA for the CDR3: TGTGCCAGCAGTGTTTGGACAGGGAGTTTCAATTCACCCCTCCACTTT.

The CDR3 reads CASSPRDRGYEQYF. DNA for the CDR3: TGTGCCAGCAGCCCTCGCGACAGGGGGTACGAGCAGTACTTC. This chain connects TRBV7-2 to TRBJ2-7; 9 bases are shared with TRBD1. Germline V gene data show CDR1 as SGHTA and CDR2 as FQGNSA. The CDR3 consists of 14 residues. The ends lost 5 bases at V and 4 bases at J; junction bases unmatched: 6.

This chain joins TRBV5-1 and TRBJ1-5; 9 bases fit TRBD1. Per germline, CDR1 SGHRS and CDR2 YFSETQ. CDR3 length: 15 amino acids. V dropped 3 bases and J dropped 5; count of bases not matched to a gene: 6. CDR3 in amino acids: CASSSTGGEDQPQHF. In nucleotides, the CDR3 is TGCGCCAGCAGCTCGACAGGGGGGGAGGATCAGCCCCAGCATTTT.

The J gene is TRBJ2-1, the V gene TRBV30; D is possibly TRBD2 (5 bases). V lost 4 bases and J 7 bases, leaving 8 bases between the germline ends. The germline V gene encodes CDR1 GTSNPN and CDR2 SVGIG (reference sequence). CDR3 size: 11 residues. CDR3 amino acids: CAWTLANEQFF. For the CDR3, the DNA is TGTGCCTGGACCCTAGCTAATGAGCAGTTCTTC.

V gene TRBV6-2 or TRBV6-3 combines with J gene TRBJ2-6, with D uncertain. The germline gives CDR1 MNHEY, CDR2 SVGEGT. CDR3 size: 15 residues. Deletions cut 4 bases from V and 0 bases from J, with 7 bases between. For the CDR3, the DNA is TGTGCCAGCAGTTCCTTCTACTCTGGGGCCAACGTCCTGACTTTC. Amino acids: CASSSFYSGANVLTF.

Written as DNA, the CDR3 is TGCGCCAGCAGCCAAGAGGGCCAGGACAATGAGCAGTTCTTC. Amino acids: CASSQEGQDNEQFF. This chain connects TRBV4-1 to TRBJ2-1; D remains unclear. The CDR3 runs 14 residues. V dropped 0 bases and J dropped 5 bases, with 8 bases sitting between them. The V gene's germline CDR1 is MGHRA and CDR2 YSYEKL.

The chain couples TRBV27 to TRBJ2-7, with TRBD1 as a possible D gene (6 bases). The germline V gene has CDR1 MNHEY and CDR2 SMNVEV (reference sequence). V lost 0 bases and J 2 bases, leaving 23 bases between the germline ends. This CDR3 is built from 19 residues. This CDR3 is CASSLSGPFGQGPAYEQYF. Written as DNA, the CDR3 is TGTGCCAGCAGTTTATCCGGACCCTTTGGGCAGGGGCCCGCCTACGAGCAGTACTTC.

CDR3 loop: CASSPTGGPDQPQHF. The DNA of the CDR3 is TGTGCCAGCAGCCCGACCGGGGGCCCCGATCAGCCCCAGCATTTT. The chain couples TRBV7-9 to TRBJ1-5, with TRBD1 as a possible D gene (6 bases). Germline lookup yields CDR1 SEHNR and CDR2 FQNEAQ (reference sequence). The CDR3 length is 15 residues. The V end was cut by 5 bases, the J end by 5 bases, with 16 bases between.

The chain employs TRBV28 and TRBJ1-5, with TRBD1 as a possible D gene (5 bases). Trimming took 7 bases from V and 0 from J, leaving 19 bases between them. CDR3 length equals 17 residues. CDR1 MDHEN and CDR2 SYDVKM come from the germline V gene. As DNA, the CDR3 is TGTGCCAGCACCTATCGGGGGGGACGTTATAGCAATCAGCCCCAGCATTTT. Its translation: CASTYRGGRYSNQPQHF.

The chain joins TRBV4-1 to TRBJ1-1; D gene unclear. Germline V gene sequence: CDR1 MGHRA, CDR2 YSYEKL. Trimming stripped 2 bases from V and 2 bases from J, with 9 bases between. CDR3 length: 14 amino acids. The CDR3 sequence is CASSQRTANTEAFF. The CDR3 coding sequence is TGCGCCAGCAGCCAAAGGACGGCCAACACTGAAGCTTTCTTT.

This sequence joins TRBV2 and TRBJ2-1; 11 bases map to TRBD2. J was trimmed by 8 bases and V by 4 bases; bases with no gene match: 10. The CDR3 length is 16 residues. The germline V gene has CDR1 SNHLY and CDR2 FYNNEI. The CDR3 loop is CASSARSASGRYEQFF. In nucleotides, the CDR3 is TGTGCCAGCAGTGCGAGAAGTGCTAGCGGGAGGTATGAGCAGTTCTTC.

The rearrangement links TRBV5-6 to TRBJ1-1; D possibly corresponds to TRBD1 (5 bases). The CDR3 loop spans 14 amino acids. V gave up 4 bases and J gave up 1 base, with 11 bases separating them. From germline, CDR1 is SGHDT and CDR2 YYEEEE. The CDR3 DNA follows: TGTGCCAGCAGCGTCCTTGGGGGGAACACTGAAGCTTTCTTT. Protein sequence: CASSVLGGNTEAFF.

Comments on this clone: Other nucleotide sequences from this sample produce the same CDR3. This sequence joins TRBV27 and TRBJ1-1; no reliable D call. Germline V lookup: CDR1 MNHEY, CDR2 SMNVEV (reference sequence). This CDR3 comprises 13 residues. V was clipped by 3 bases and J by 5 bases, with 10 bases between them. CDR3 nucleotides: TGTGCCAGCAGTTTCCGGGCGGGGACTGAAGCTTTCTTT. It codes for CASSFRAGTEAFF.